A selection of T cell receptor beta chains follows, all from one sample in a study of cytomegalovirus exposure and HLA in healthy donors. Assay used: immunoSEQ multiplex PCR; TCRdb lists only in-frame clones, some missing. The table shows about 140,000 clones, with about four fifths occurring only once. Sequencing was carried out using PBMCs. These receptors were taken from a man aged 30 to 39 in good health. Both conserved end residues are part of each CDR3. A D gene is named only where the DNA matches it firmly. Not every row has a clone size; where given, it reads once, few, many or a size class.

>once|NA|TRBV20-1|TRBJ2-1
TGCAGTGAAGCGCGGAACAATGAGCAGTTCTTC
CSEARNNEQFF
>NA|NA|TRBV19|TRBJ2-5
TGTGCCAGTAACGACAACTCCGTGGAGACCCAGTACTTC
CASNDNSVETQYF
>NA|NA|TRBV9|TRBJ1-1
TGTGCCAGCAGCATGGGGGCTGGCACTGAAGCTTTCTTT
CASSMGAGTEAFF
>once|NA|TRBV18|TRBJ1-5
TGTGCCAGCTCACCCGGGGGGCGCCAGCCCCAGCATTTT
CASSPGGRQPQHF
>NA|TRBD1|TRBV15|TRBJ2-1
TGTGCCACCAGCAGCCGGGACAGGGGGATCAATGAGCAGTTCTTC
CATSSRDRGINEQFF
>once|TRBD1|TRBV28|TRBJ1-2
TGTGCCACCGGACAGGTCTATGGCTACACCTTC
CATGQVYGYTF
>NA|NA|TRBV4-1|TRBJ2-1
TGCGCCAGCAGCCAAGATGGGCCCACCGGAGGGTGGAATGAGCAGTTCTTC
CASSQDGPTGGWNEQFF
>NA|TRBD1|TRBV27|TRBJ2-1
TGTGCCAGCAGTCCCGGGGACAGTTCCTACAATGAGCAGTTCTTC
CASSPGDSSYNEQFF
>few|NA|TRBV29-1|TRBJ2-1
TGCAGCGTGCAGGGTGGCTCCTACAATGAGCAGTTCTTC
CSVQGGSYNEQFF
>NA|TRBD2|TRBV4-3|TRBJ2-1
TGCGCCAGCAGCCAAGACGGGACTAGCGGTATTCTCTCCTACAATGAGCAGTTCTTC
CASSQDGTSGILSYNEQFF
>NA|NA|TRBV19|TRBJ2-1
TGTGCCAGTAGTATAGATGGGGCAGTGATCGCCTACAATGAGCAGTTCTTC
CASSIDGAVIAYNEQFF
>many|NA|TRBV5-1|TRBJ2-7
TGCGCCAGCAGCTTGGTTGTCCTTCCCTACGAGCAGTACTTC
CASSLVVLPYEQYF
>few|TRBD2|TRBV19|TRBJ2-7
TGTGCCAGTAGCGGGGGAGGGGTCGCCTACGAGCAGTACTTC
CASSGGGVAYEQYF
>NA|NA|TRBV28|TRBJ2-7
TGTGCCAGCAGTTTGGTCGGACAGCTCTACGAGCAGTACTTC
CASSLVGQLYEQYF
>NA|TRBD2|TRBV5-1|TRBJ2-1
TGCGCCAGCAGCTTGGTACTAGCGGGCCCCAATGAGCAGTTCTTC
CASSLVLAGPNEQFF
>NA|NA|TRBV7-9|TRBJ1-3
TGTGCCAGCACGGGGTCTGGAAACACCATATATTTT
CASTGSGNTIYF
>NA|NA|TRBV11-3|TRBJ2-2
TGTGCCAGCAGCCGGGCCCGGACAGACAACACCGGGGAGCTGTTTTTT
CASSRARTDNTGELFF
>NA|NA|TRBV6-5|TRBJ2-7
TGTGCCAGCAGTTACTCGACCGGGTTACCCTACGAGCAGTACTTC
CASSYSTGLPYEQYF
>NA|NA|TRBV10-1|TRBJ2-5
TGCGCCAGCAGTGAGCGAACTACCTCGGAGACCCAGTACTTC
CASSERTTSETQYF
>NA|TRBD2|TRBV30|TRBJ2-1
TGTGCCTGGGGGGGGACTAGCGGGCCCATGGGTGAGCAGTTCTTC
CAWGGTSGPMGEQFF
>NA|NA|TRBV4-1|TRBJ1-5
TGCGCCAGCAGCTTCGGACAGCCTAATCAGCCCCAGCATTTT
CASSFGQPNQPQHF
>NA|TRBD2|TRBV27|TRBJ2-1
TGTGCCAGCAGCACACCCCGCCTTAGCGGGAAGGCTGGTGAGCAGTTCTTC
CASSTPRLSGKAGEQFF
>few|NA|TRBV19|TRBJ1-1
TGTGCCAGTAGTATCACACCGAACACTGAAGCTTTCTTT
CASSITPNTEAFF
>NA|NA|TRBV7-2|TRBJ2-2
TGTGCCAGCAGCTTCCCCGGGACACCCACCGGGGAGCTGTTTTTT
CASSFPGTPTGELFF